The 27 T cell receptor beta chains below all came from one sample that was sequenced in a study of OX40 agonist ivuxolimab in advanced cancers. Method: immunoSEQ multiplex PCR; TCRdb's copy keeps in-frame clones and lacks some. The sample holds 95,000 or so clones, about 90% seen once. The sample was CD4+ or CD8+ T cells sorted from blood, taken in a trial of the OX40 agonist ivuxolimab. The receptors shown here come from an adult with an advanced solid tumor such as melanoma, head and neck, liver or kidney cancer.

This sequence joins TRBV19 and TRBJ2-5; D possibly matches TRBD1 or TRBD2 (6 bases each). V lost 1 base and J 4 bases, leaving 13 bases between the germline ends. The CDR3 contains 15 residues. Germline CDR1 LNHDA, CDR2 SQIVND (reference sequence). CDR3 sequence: CASSIGGAQGETQYF. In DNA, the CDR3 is TGTGCCAGTAGTATAGGGGGGGCGCAGGGAGAGACCCAGTACTTC.

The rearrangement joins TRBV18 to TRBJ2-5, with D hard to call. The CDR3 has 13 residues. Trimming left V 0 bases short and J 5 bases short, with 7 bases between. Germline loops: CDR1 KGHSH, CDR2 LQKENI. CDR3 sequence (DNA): TGTGCCAGCTCACCACCGGACGGGGAGACCCAGTACTTC. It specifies CASSPPDGETQYF. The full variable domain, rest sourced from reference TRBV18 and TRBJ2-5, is NAGVMQNPRHLVRRRGQEARLRCSPMKGHSHVYWYRQLPEEGLKFMVYLQKENIIDESGMPKERFSAEFPKEGPSILRIQQVVRGDSAAYFCASSPPDGETQYFGPGTRLLVL.

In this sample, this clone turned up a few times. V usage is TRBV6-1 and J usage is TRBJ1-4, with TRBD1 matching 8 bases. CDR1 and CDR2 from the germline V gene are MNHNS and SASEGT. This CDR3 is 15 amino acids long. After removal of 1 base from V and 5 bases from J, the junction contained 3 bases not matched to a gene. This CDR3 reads CASSEGDRSNEKLFF. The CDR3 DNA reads TGTGCCAGCAGTGAAGGGGACAGGTCGAATGAAAAACTGTTTTTT.

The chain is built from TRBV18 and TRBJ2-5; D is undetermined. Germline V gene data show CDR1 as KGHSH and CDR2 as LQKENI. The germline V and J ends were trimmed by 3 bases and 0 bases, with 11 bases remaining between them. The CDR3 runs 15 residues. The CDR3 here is CASSPPGGYQETQYF. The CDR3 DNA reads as TGTGCCAGCTCACCTCCTGGCGGATACCAAGAGACCCAGTACTTC.

DNA of the CDR3: TGTGCCAGCAGCTTGGGGAGATACACCGGGGAGCTGTTTTTT. This encodes CASSLGRYTGELFF. The rearrangement joins TRBV5-6 to TRBJ2-2; the D is unclear. The CDR3 is 14 residues long. Between the trimmed V and J ends, which lost 0 bases and 3 bases, there was a span of 6 bases. The germline gives CDR1 SGHDT, CDR2 YYEEEE.

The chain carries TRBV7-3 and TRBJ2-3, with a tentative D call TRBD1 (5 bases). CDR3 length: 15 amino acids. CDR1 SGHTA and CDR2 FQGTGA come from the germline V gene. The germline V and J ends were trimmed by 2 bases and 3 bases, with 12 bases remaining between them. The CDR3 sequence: CASSLQASGTDTQYF. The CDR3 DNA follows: TGTGCCAGCAGCTTACAGGCGTCAGGGACAGATACGCAGTATTTT.

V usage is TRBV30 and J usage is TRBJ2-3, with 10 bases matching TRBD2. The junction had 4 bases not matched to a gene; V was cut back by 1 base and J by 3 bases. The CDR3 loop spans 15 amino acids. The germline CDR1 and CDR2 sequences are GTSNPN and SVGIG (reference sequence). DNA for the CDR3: TGTGCCTGGAGTGCAGCGGGAGGGACAACAGATACGCAGTATTTT. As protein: CAWSAAGGTTDTQYF. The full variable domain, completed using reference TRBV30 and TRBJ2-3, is SQTIHQWPATLVQPVGSPLSLECTVEGTSNPNLYWYRQAAGRGLQLLFYSVGIGQISSEVPQNLSASRPQDRQFILSSKKLLLSDSGFYLCAWSAAGGTTDTQYFGPGTRLTVL.

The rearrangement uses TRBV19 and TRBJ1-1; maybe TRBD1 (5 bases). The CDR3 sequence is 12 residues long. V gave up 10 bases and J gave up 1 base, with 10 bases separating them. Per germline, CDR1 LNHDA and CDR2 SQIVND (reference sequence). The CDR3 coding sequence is TGTGCCACTCGGACAAAGAACACTGAAGCTTTCTTT. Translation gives CATRTKNTEAFF.

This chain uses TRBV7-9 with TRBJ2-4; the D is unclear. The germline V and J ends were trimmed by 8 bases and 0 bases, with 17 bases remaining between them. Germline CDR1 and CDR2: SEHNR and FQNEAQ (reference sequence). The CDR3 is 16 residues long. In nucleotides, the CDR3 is TGTGCCAGCGGTCCCCGGGCTGTCCTAGCCAAAAACATTCAGTACTTC. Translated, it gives CASGPRAVLAKNIQYF. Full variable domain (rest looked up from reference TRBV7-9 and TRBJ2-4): DTGVSQNPRHKITKRGQNVTFRCDPISEHNRLYWYRQTLGQGPEFLTYFQNEAQLEKSRLLSDRFSAERPKGSFSTLEIQRTEQGDSAMYLCASGPRAVLAKNIQYFGAGTRLSVL.

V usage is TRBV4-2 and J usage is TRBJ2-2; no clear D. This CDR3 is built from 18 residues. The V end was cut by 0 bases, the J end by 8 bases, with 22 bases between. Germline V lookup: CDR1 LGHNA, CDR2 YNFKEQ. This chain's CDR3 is CASSQERGGVAGRGELFF. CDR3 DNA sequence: TGTGCCAGCAGCCAAGAGAGAGGTGGCGTGGCCGGTCGGGGGGAGCTGTTTTTT.

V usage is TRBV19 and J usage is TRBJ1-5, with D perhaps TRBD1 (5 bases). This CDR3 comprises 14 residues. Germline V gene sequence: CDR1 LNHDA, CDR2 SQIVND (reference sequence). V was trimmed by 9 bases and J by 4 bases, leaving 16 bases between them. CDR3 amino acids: CASRDEAGNQPQHF. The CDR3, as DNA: TGTGCCAGCAGGGACGAGGCGGGGAATCAGCCCCAGCATTTT.

The CDR3 DNA reads as TGCGCCAGCAGCCCAGAGGGGGAACGCCAAGAGACCCAGTACTTC. Protein: CASSPEGERQETQYF. V gene TRBV5-1 combines with J gene TRBJ2-5, with D possibly matching TRBD1 (6 bases). The CDR3 is 15 amino acids. Looked up from germline, CDR1 is SGHRS and CDR2 is YFSETQ. V was clipped by 4 bases and J by 1 base, with 14 bases between them.

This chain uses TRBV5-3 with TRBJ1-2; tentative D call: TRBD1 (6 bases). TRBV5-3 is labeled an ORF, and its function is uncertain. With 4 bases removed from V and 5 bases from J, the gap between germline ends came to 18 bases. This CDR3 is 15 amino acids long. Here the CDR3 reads CARSAGVRLSYGYTF. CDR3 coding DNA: TGTGCCAGAAGCGCAGGGGTCCGCTTATCATATGGCTACACCTTC.

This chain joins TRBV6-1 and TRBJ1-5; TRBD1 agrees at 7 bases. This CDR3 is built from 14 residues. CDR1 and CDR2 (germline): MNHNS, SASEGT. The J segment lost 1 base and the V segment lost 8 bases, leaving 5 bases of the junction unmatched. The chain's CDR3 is CASFGGQSNQPQHF. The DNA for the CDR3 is TGTGCCAGCTTCGGGGGACAGAGCAATCAGCCCCAGCATTTT.

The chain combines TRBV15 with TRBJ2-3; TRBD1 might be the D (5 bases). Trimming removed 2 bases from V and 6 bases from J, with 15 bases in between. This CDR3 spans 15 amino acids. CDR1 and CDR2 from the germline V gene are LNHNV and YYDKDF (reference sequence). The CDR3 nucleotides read TGTGCCACCAGCAGACTCCAGGGTATTTCCGATACGCAGTATTTT. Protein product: CATSRLQGISDTQYF.

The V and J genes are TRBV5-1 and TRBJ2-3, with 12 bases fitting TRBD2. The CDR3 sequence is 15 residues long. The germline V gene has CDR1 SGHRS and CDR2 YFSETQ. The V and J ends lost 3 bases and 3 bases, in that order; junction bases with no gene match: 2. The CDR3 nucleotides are TGCGCCAGCAGCTCTAGCGGGAGGGGGACAGATACGCAGTATTTT. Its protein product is CASSSSGRGTDTQYF.

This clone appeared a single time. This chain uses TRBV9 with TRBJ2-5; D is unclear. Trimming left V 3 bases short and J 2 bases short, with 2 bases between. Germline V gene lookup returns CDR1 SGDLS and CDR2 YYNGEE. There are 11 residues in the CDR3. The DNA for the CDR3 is TGTGCCAGCAGCGCACAAGAGACCCAGTACTTC. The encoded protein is CASSAQETQYF.

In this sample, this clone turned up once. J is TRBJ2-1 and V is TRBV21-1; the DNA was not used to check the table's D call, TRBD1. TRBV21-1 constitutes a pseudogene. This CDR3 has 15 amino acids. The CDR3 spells CASRSYRDRVNEQFF. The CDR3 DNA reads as TGTGCCAGCCGATCCTACCGGGACAGGGTCAATGAGCAGTTCTTC.

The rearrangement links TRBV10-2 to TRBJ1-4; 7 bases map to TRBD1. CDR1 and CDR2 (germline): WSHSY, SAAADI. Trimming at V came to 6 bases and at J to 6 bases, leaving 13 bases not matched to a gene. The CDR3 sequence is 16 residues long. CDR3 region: CASSYRGFGGDEKLFF. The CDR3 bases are TGCGCCAGCAGCTACAGGGGATTCGGGGGAGATGAAAAACTGTTTTTT.

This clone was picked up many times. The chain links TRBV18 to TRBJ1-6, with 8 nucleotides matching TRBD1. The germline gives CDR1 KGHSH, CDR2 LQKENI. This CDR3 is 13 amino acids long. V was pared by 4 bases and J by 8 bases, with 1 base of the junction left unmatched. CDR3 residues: CASSQTGDSPLHF. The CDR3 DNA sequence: TGTGCCAGCTCACAGACAGGGGATTCACCCCTCCACTTT.

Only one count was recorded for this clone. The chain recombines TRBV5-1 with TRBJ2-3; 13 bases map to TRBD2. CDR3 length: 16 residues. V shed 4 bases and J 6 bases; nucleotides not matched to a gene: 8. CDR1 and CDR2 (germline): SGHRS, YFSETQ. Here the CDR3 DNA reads TGCGCCAGCAGCCCGAAACTAGCGGGGGGGCTGGATACGCAGTATTTT. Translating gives CASSPKLAGGLDTQYF.

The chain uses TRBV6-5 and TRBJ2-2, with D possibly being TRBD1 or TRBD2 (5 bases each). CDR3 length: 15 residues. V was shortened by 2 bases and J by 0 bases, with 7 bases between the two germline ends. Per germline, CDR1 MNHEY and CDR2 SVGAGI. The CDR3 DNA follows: TGTGCCAGCAGTTACGAGGGGACGAACACCGGGGAGCTGTTTTTT. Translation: CASSYEGTNTGELFF.

The CDR3 region has the DNA TGTGCCAGCAGCTTAACGGCCGCGGGACAGGGAAGCTCACCCCTCCACTTT. Translation gives CASSLTAAGQGSSPLHF. The genes are TRBV7-3 and TRBJ1-6; 9 nucleotides agree with TRBD1. Per the germline V gene, CDR1 is SGHTA and CDR2 is FQGTGA. The V and J ends lost 0 bases and 10 bases, in that order; junction bases with no gene match: 10. There are 17 residues in the CDR3.

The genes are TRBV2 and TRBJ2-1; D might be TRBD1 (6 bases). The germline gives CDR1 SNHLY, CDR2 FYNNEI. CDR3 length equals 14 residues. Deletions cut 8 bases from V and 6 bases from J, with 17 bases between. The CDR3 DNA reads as TGTGCCAGCTGCGGCCAGGGGCCCTCCAATGAGCAGTTCTTC. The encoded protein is CASCGQGPSNEQFF.

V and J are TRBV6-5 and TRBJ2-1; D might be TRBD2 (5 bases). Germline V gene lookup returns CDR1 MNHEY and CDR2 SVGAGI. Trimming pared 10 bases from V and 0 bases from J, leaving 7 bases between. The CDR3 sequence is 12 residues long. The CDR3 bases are TGTGCCACTGGGAGCTCCTACAATGAGCAGTTCTTC. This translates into CATGSSYNEQFF.

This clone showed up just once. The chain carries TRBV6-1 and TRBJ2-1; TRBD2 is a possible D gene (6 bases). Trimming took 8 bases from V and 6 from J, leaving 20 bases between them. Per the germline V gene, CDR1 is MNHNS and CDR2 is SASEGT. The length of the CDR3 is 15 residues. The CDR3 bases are TGTGCCAGCTGGGATTGGGGAGGAAGAGGCAATGAGCAGTTCTTC. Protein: CASWDWGGRGNEQFF.

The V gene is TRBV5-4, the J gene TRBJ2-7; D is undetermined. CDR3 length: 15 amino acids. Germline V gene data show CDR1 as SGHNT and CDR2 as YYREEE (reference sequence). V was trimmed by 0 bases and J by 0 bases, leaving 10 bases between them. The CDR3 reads CASSLGVDSSYEQYF. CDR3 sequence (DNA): TGTGCCAGCAGCTTGGGTGTGGATAGCTCCTACGAGCAGTACTTC.